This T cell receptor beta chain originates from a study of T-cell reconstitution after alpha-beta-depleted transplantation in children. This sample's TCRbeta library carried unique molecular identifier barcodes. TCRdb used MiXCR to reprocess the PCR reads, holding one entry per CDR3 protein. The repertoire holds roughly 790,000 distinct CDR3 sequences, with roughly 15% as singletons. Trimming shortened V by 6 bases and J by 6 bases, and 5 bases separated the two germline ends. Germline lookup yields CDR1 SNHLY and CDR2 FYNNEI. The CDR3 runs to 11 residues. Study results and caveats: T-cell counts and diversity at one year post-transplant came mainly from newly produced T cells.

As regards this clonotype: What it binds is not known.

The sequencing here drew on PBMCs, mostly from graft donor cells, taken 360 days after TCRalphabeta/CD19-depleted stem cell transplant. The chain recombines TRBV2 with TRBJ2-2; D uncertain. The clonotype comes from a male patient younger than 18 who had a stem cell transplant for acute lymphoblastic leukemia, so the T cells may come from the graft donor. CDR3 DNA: TGTGCCAGCAGGGAGCCCGGGGAGCTGTTTTTT. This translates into CASREPGELFF.